This T cell receptor beta chain stems from a study of blood T cell repertoires in COVID-19. In the study's own analysis: Cell counts per sample came from amplifying reference gene primers. TCRdb's table, derived via immunoSEQ multiplex PCR, lists solely in-frame clones and lacks some. That table supplies the V and J calls and clone size; D and trimming were determined from the DNA. The repertoire holds fewer than 250,000 clones, with 75% to 85% as singletons. The CDR3 runs to 13 residues. Germline V gives CDR1 LNHDA, CDR2 SQIVND (reference sequence). Trimming took off 3 bases at V and 5 bases at J, with 10 bases between the two ends.

This receptor was obtained from a human donor in a cohort sampled during active COVID-19. The chain joins TRBV19 to TRBJ1-1; D remains unclear. Source material: peripheral blood. CDR3 protein: CASSIKAGTEAFF. In DNA form, the CDR3 reads TGTGCCAGTAGTATTAAGGCGGGGACTGAAGCTTTCTTT.